The T cell receptor (beta chain) described here comes from a study of radiotherapy plus CTLA-4 blockade in lung cancer. Looking at the study overall: There were objective responses in 18% of patients, and roughly 33% had disease control.

Trimming at V came to 5 bases and at J to 4 bases, leaving 6 bases not matched to a gene. The CDR3 contains 16 residues. Germline-derived CDR1 and CDR2 are SNHLY and FYNNEI. The protocol was immunoSEQ multiplex PCR, while the TCRdb copy is restricted to in-frame clones and leaves out a portion. The table includes roughly 71,000 clones, roughly three quarters detected once. In regard to this clone: Its specificity is not known.

Alongside CTLA-4 blockade with ipilimumab, patients with chemo-refractory metastatic non-small-cell lung cancer received focal radiation. Points from the study as a whole: In blood, tumor-derived TCR clones expanded after radiotherapy plus ipilimumab.

The chain combines TRBV2 with TRBJ2-1; TRBD2 agrees at 12 bases. The receptor was derived from a human donor with non-small cell lung cancer who had a complete response to radiotherapy plus ipilimumab. The starting material was peripheral blood, obtained from a patient treated with radiotherapy plus ipilimumab. The CDR3 DNA reads TGTGCCAGCAGTCCCCGGACTAGCGGGAATTACAATGAGCAGTTCTTC. It is translated as CASSPRTSGNYNEQFF.